This T cell receptor beta chain was captured in a study of CD8 T cells in Susac syndrome. This clonotype appeared a single time. Random hexamers served to reverse transcribe roughly 0.45 to 1 ug RNA. TCRdb analysed the immunoSEQ multiplex PCR reads with MiXCR anew, one entry per CDR3 protein. Among 160,000 or so distinct CDR3 sequences, approximately 94% were seen once, and the ten largest hold around 0.21%. The receptor was isolated from a human donor with multiple sclerosis. Material for sequencing was CD8+ T cells from PBMCs.

In nucleotides, the CDR3 is TGTGCCAGCAGCGGAGCCTGGGACAGCTCCTACGAGCAGTACTTC. Translation gives CASSGAWDSSYEQYF. The chain is built from TRBV7-9 and TRBJ2-7, with TRBD1 matching over 7 bases. The length of the CDR3 is 15 residues. Germline CDR1 and CDR2: SEHNR and FQNEAQ (reference sequence). Germline trimming cut 5 bases from V and 0 bases from J; bases unmatched to any gene: 7. Variable domain in full (rest from reference TRBV7-9 and TRBJ2-7): DTGVSQNPRHKITKRGQNVTFRCDPISEHNRLYWYRQTLGQGPEFLTYFQNEAQLEKSRLLSDRFSAERPKGSFSTLEIQRTEQGDSAMYLCASSGAWDSSYEQYFGPGTRLTVT.